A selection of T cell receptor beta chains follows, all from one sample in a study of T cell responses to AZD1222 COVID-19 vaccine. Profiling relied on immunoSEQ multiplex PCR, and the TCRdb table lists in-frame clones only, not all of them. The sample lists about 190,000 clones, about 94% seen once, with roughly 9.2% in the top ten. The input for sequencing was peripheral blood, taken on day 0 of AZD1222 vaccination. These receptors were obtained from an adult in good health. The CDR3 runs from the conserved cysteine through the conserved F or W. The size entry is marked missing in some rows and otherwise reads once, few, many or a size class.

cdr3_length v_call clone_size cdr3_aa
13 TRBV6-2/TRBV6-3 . CASSPGVRETQYF
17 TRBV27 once CASSLLPTGLAGNTIYF
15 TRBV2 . CASSPGQGSTDTQYF
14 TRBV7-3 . CASSLRAVTGELFF
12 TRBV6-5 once CASSQRGMGAFF
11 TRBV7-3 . CASSITDTQYF
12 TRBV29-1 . CSVATGRETQYF
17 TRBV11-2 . CASSPGTVTSGANVLTF
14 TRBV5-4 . CASSYDRANNEQFF
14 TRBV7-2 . CASSLLRGAGELFF
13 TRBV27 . CASRGQDGYEQYF
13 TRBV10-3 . CAISAASTDTQYF
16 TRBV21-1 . CASSKAMTPGSDTQYF
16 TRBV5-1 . CASRSSTGASFYEQYF
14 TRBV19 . CASTVGTGAYEQYF
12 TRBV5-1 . CASSLGDRELFF
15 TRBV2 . CASSDGRDSNQPQHF
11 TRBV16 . CASTYGNEQFF
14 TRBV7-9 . CASSLDGVAGEQFF
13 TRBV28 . CASSLTVPQPQHF
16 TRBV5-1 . CASSLGPGGGNNEQYF
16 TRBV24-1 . CATSDLGLAGGNEQFF
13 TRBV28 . CASFGSYNSPLHF
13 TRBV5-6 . CASSLPAAAEQYF
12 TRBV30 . CAWSSGSGGYTF
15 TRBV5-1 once CASSLAVRVQETQYF
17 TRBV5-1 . CASSLGQDPLGSYEQYF
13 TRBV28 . CASNAGAGQPQHF
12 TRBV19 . CASSIEGYGYTF
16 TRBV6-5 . CASSYSDGSYNSPLHF
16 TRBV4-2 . CASSLGGGRAWETQYF
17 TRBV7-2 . CASSPRGLAGGKDTQYF